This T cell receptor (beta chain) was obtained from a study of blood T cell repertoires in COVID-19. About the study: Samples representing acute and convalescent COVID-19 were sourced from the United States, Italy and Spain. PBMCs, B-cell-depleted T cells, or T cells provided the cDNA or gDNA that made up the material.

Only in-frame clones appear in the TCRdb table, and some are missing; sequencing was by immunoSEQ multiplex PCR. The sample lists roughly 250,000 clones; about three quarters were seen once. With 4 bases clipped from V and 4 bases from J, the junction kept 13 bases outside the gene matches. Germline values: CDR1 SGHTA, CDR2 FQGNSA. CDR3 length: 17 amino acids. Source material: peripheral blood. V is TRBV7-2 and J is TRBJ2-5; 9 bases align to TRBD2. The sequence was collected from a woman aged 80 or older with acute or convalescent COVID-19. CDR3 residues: CASSYSGGHVGAETQYF. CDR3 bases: TGTGCCAGCAGCTATAGCGGGGGCCACGTCGGGGCAGAGACCCAGTACTTC.